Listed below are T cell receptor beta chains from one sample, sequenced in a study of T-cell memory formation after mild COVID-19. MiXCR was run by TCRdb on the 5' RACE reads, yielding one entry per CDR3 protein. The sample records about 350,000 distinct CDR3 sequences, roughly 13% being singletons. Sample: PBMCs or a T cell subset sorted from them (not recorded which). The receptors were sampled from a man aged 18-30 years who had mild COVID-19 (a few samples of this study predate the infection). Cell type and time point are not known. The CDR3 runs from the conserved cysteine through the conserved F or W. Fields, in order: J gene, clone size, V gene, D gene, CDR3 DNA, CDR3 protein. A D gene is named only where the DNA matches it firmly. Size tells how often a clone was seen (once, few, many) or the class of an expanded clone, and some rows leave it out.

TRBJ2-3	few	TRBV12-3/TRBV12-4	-	TGTGCCAGCAGTTTCGGACACAGCACAGATACGCAGTATTTT	CASSFGHSTDTQYF
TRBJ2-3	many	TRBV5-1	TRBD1	TGCGCCAGCAGCATAGGGACAGCGACTTTGGATACGCAGTATTTT	CASSIGTATLDTQYF
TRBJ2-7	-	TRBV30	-	TGTGCCTGGACAGGGAGCTCCTACGAGCAGTACTTC	CAWTGSSYEQYF
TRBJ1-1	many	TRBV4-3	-	TGCGCCAGCAGCCAAGAACATTGGGGTGAAGCTTTCTTT	CASSQEHWGEAFF
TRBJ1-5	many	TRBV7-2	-	TGTGCCAGCAGCGCTAGAGGCAGAGGTCAGCCCCAGCATTTT	CASSARGRGQPQHF
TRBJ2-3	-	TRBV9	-	TGTGCCAGCAGCGTCAAGTTGGGGGGGGCCTTCGCAGATACGCAGTATTTT	CASSVKLGGAFADTQYF
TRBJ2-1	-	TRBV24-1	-	TGTGCCACCAGTGATATTGATTCCCAAGATGAGCAGTTCTTC	CATSDIDSQDEQFF
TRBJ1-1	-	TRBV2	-	TGTGCCAGCAGTCAGGGCCCCACTGAAGCTTTCTTT	CASSQGPTEAFF
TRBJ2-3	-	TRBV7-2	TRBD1	TGTGCCAGCAGCTTGGACAGGGGTTTCGCAGATACGCAGTATTTT	CASSLDRGFADTQYF
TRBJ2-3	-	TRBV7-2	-	TGTGCCAGCGCCCAGGGGGGGCCGGTCACAGATACGCAGTATTTT	CASAQGGPVTDTQYF
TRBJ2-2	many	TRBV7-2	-	TGTGCCAGCAGCTTAGTCCTGAACACCGGGGAGCTGTTTTTT	CASSLVLNTGELFF
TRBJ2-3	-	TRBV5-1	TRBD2	TGCGCCAGCAGCGGCGTAGGGCTAGCGGGGGCCTTCACAGATACGCAGTATTTT	CASSGVGLAGAFTDTQYF
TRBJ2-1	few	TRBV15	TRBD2	TGTGCCACCAGCCCGGGGGGGGATGAGCAGTTCTTC	CATSPGGDEQFF
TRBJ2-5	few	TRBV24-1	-	TGTGCCACCAGTGATTCGGCCGGGGAGACCCAGTACTTC	CATSDSAGETQYF
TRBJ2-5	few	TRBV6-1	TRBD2	TGTGCCAGCAGTGAATCCCCCTTGCGGGGGGGTGAGACCCAGTACTTC	CASSESPLRGGETQYF
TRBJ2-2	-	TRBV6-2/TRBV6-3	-	TGTGCCAGCAGTTACCAAGGGTACACCGGGGAGCTGTTTTTT	CASSYQGYTGELFF
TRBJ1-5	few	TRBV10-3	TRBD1	TGTGCCATCAGTGCATGGACAGGGGGCAATCAGCCCCAGCATTTT	CAISAWTGGNQPQHF
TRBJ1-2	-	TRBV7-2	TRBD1	TGTGCCAGCAGCTGGGACAGGGAATACGGCTACACCTTC	CASSWDREYGYTF
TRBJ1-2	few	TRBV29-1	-	TGCAGCGTTGAAGATCATGGGGGTGGCTACACCTTC	CSVEDHGGGYTF
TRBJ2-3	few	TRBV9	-	TGTGCCAGCAGCGTAGTGGGGGGGCTGGCAGATACGCAGTATTTT	CASSVVGGLADTQYF
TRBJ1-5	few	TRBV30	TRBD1	TGTGCCTGGAGCCGGGACAGGGGGCGTAATTGGCCCCAGCATTTT	CAWSRDRGRNWPQHF
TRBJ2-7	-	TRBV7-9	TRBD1	TGTGCCAGCAGCTCCCTCGCCGGGACAGGGTTTAGCTCCTACGAGCAGTACTTC	CASSSLAGTGFSSYEQYF
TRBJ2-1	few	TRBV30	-	TGTGCCTGGAGCCTCACACTAAGTGAGCAGTTCTTC	CAWSLTLSEQFF
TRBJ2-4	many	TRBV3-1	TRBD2	TGTGCCAGCAGCCCTGTCGTCGCGGGGGGGAACATTCAGTACTTC	CASSPVVAGGNIQYF
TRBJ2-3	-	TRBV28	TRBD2	TGTGCCAGCGGATTGGCAATAGCGGGGAGCACAGATACGCAGTATTTT	CASGLAIAGSTDTQYF
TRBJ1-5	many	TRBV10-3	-	TGTGCCATCAGTCCCGACAGTAGCAATCAGCCCCAGCATTTT	CAISPDSSNQPQHF
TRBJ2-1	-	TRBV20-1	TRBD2	TGCAGTGCTTTTCGACTAGCGGGGGGAAACAATGAGCAGTTCTTC	CSAFRLAGGNNEQFF
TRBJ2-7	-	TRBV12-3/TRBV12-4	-	TGTGCCAGCAGTCTGGGACTCGATCGTGAGCAGTACTTC	CASSLGLDREQYF
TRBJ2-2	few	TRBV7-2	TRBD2	TGTGCCAGCAGCGCGCGACTAGCGGTGGGGCACGGGGAGCTGTTTTTT	CASSARLAVGHGELFF
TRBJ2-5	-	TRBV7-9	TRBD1	TGTGCCAGCAGCTCTACAGGGGGCACGAAGACCCAGTACTTC	CASSSTGGTKTQYF
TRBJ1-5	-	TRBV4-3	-	TGCGCCAGCAGCTACTCGTCCAGCAATCAGCCCCAGCATTTT	CASSYSSSNQPQHF
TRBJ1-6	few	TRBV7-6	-	TGTGCCAGCAGCTTAACAGGGAAGGAGAATTCACCCCTCCACTTT	CASSLTGKENSPLHF
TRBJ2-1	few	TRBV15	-	TGTGCCACCAGGCCCGGGACCACCCTCTCCAATGAGCAGTTCTTC	CATRPGTTLSNEQFF
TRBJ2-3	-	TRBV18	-	TGTGCCAGCTCACGACGGACTGCCCGGGGCACAGATACGCAGTATTTT	CASSRRTARGTDTQYF
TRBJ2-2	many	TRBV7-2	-	TGTGCCAGCAGCTTAGCAGGGTCCGGGGAGCTGTTTTTT	CASSLAGSGELFF
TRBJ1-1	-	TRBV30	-	TGTGCCTGGAGTATAGGGGACACTGAAGCTTTCTTT	CAWSIGDTEAFF
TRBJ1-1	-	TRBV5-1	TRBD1	TGCGCCAGCAGCTTTAGAACGGGACAGGGGAGTGAAGCTTTCTTT	CASSFRTGQGSEAFF
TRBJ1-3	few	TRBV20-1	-	TGCAGTGTCCAGTGGGCGGAGGGGGGAAACACCATATATTTT	CSVQWAEGGNTIYF
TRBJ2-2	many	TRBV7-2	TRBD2	TGTGCCAGCAGCTTTAGCGGGGACACCGGGGAGCTGTTTTTT	CASSFSGDTGELFF
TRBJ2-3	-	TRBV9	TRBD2	TGTGCCAGCAGCGTAGCGGGGGGGTACACAGATACGCAGTATTTT	CASSVAGGYTDTQYF
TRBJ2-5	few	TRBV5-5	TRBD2	TGTGCCAGCAGCTTGGCCCCACTAGCGGGGGGGACCCAGTACTTC	CASSLAPLAGGTQYF
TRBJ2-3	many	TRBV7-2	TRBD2	TGTGCCAGCAGCTCTGAGCGGGGGGTCCGTACGCAGTATTTT	CASSSERGVRTQYF
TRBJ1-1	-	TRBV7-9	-	TGTGCCAGCAGCTTTCCAGGTGACATGAACACTGAAGCTTTCTTT	CASSFPGDMNTEAFF
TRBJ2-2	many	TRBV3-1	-	TGTGCCAGCAGCCAACACACCGGGGAGCTGTTTTTT	CASSQHTGELFF
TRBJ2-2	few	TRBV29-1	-	TGCAGCGTCCCTGGAAGGACCGGGGAGCTGTTTTTT	CSVPGRTGELFF
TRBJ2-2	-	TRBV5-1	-	TGCGCCAGCTTTGCGGGCTTGAACACCGGGGAGCTGTTTTTT	CASFAGLNTGELFF